The 17 T cell receptor beta chains in this list originate from one sample, sequenced in a study of T cell repertoires in cytomegalovirus infection. TCRdb independently ran MiXCR on the reads; one entry per CDR3 protein. The data show roughly 310,000 distinct CDR3 sequences, with roughly 16% seen just once and around 11% held by the top ten. The sample comprised PBMCs. Source of these receptors: a human donor in good health (CMV status not recorded). Some clones in this sample may be carry-over from other donors' samples.

This clonotype was detected only a few times. J is TRBJ1-3 and V is TRBV14; D uncertain. Between the trimmed V and J ends, which lost 1 base and 2 bases, there was a span of 0 bases. Germline V gene lookup returns CDR1 SGHDN and CDR2 FVKESK. The CDR3 spans 12 residues. CDR3 in amino acids: CASSQAGNTIYF. DNA of the CDR3: TGTGCCAGCAGCCAAGCTGGAAACACCATATATTTT.

The chain is built from TRBV6-5 and TRBJ2-1; TRBD2 agrees at 7 bases. Germline loops: CDR1 MNHEY, CDR2 SVGAGI. This CDR3 is built from 14 residues. The ends lost 8 bases at V and 7 bases at J; junction bases unmatched: 11. CDR3 protein: CASGEGRGVNEQFF. In DNA form, the CDR3 reads TGTGCCAGCGGGGAGGGACGGGGGGTAAATGAGCAGTTCTTC.

This chain links TRBV7-9 with TRBJ1-2, with a possible D match to TRBD1 (6 bases). The CDR3 consists of 13 residues. The V end was cut by 7 bases, the J end by 0 bases, with 9 bases between. Germline V gene data show CDR1 as SEHNR and CDR2 as FQNEAQ (reference sequence). The CDR3 reads CASTDRPNYGYTF. The CDR3 bases are TGTGCCAGCACGGACAGACCTAACTATGGCTACACCTTC.

This clonotype was observed at least ten times. This chain joins TRBV19 and TRBJ2-7; D gene uncertain. V lost 0 bases and J 2 bases, leaving 11 bases between the germline ends. This CDR3 has 15 residues. Germline V CDR1 and CDR2: LNHDA, SQIVND (reference sequence). CDR3 DNA sequence: TGTGCCAGTAGTATAGAGCAAACTGACGCCTACGAGCAGTACTTC. This gives the protein CASSIEQTDAYEQYF.

This clonotype was observed at least ten times. Here the CDR3 reads CASSLSGALNEQYF. Here the CDR3 DNA reads TGTGCCAGCAGCTTAAGCGGTGCTTTAAACGAGCAGTACTTC. The V and J genes are TRBV7-2 and TRBJ2-7; D might be TRBD2 (5 bases). The CDR3 sequence is 14 residues long. Germline V gene sequence: CDR1 SGHTA, CDR2 FQGNSA. Trimming removed 2 bases from V and 5 bases from J, with 13 bases in between.

At least ten counts were recorded for this clonotype. The gene calls are TRBV28 and TRBJ2-2; D unresolved. Germline V CDR1 and CDR2: MDHEN, SYDVKM. Trimming cost V 5 bases and J 8 bases, with 9 bases left between them. CDR3 length equals 12 residues. The CDR3 bases are TGTGCCAGCAGTCCCCGCTCAGGGGAGCTGTTTTTT. This translates into CASSPRSGELFF.

In its sample, this clonotype was seen a few times. The V and J genes are TRBV13 and TRBJ1-3; no reliable D call. The V end was cut by 10 bases, the J end by 2 bases, with 15 bases between. Germline V gene lookup returns CDR1 PRHDT and CDR2 FYEKMQ (reference sequence). This CDR3 contains 14 residues. The CDR3 DNA follows: TGTGCCACTACCATGGGTGGTACTGGAAACACCATATATTTT. It specifies CATTMGGTGNTIYF.

This clonotype was observed at least ten times. The rearrangement links TRBV7-2 to TRBJ1-3; TRBD1 matches 9 bases. The germline V gene encodes CDR1 SGHTA and CDR2 FQGNSA. V lost 3 bases to trimming and J lost 8 bases; unmatched junction nucleotides: 8. The CDR3 covers 15 residues. The CDR3 nucleotides read TGTGCCAGCAGCTTCACAGGACAGGGGAGAGACACCATATATTTT. Translation: CASSFTGQGRDTIYF.

This clonotype has a count of ten or more. The V call is TRBV7-2, the J call TRBJ2-2; no reliable D call. V was pared by 10 bases and J by 0 bases, with 12 bases between. Germline assignment: CDR1 SGHTA and CDR2 FQGNSA. This CDR3 comprises 14 residues. The CDR3 DNA is TGTGCCATCCAAGGGCTTCCGAACACCGGGGAGCTGTTTTTT. Its translation is CAIQGLPNTGELFF. Full variable domain (missing parts from reference TRBV7-2 and TRBJ2-2): GAGVSQSPSNKVTEKGKDVELRCDPISGHTALYWYRQSLGQGLEFLIYFQGNSAPDKSGLPSDRFSAERTGGSVSTLTIQRTQQEDSAVYLCAIQGLPNTGELFFGEGSRLTVL.

The J gene is TRBJ1-1, the V gene TRBV6-1; 8 nucleotides agree with TRBD1. Trimming at V came to 2 bases and at J to 4 bases, leaving 3 bases not matched to a gene. Germline CDR1 and CDR2: MNHNS and SASEGT. The CDR3 runs 14 residues. CDR3 in DNA: TGTGCCAGCAGTGAACAGGGGGCGACCACTGAAGCTTTCTTT. Its protein product is CASSEQGATTEAFF.

This clonotype was recorded many times. The V call is TRBV7-2, the J call TRBJ1-1, with 8 bases lining up with TRBD1. Germline V lookup: CDR1 SGHTA, CDR2 FQGNSA. The ends lost 8 bases at V and 4 bases at J; junction bases unmatched: 9. The CDR3 runs to 14 residues. CDR3 coding DNA: TGTGCCAGCGGTATGCAGGGGGCGACCACTGAAGCTTTCTTT. Its translation is CASGMQGATTEAFF.

This clonotype was observed a few times. The J gene is TRBJ2-4, the V gene TRBV10-3; no reliable D call. Germline loops: CDR1 ENHRY, CDR2 SYGVKD. The V gene lost 2 bases and the J gene lost 5 bases, with 7 bases spanning the gap. This CDR3 spans 13 amino acids. The CDR3 nucleotides are TGTGCCATCAGTGAGCTGGCAGAAAACATTCAGTACTTC. Translated, it gives CAISELAENIQYF.

This clonotype was picked up many times. The chain combines TRBV7-9 with TRBJ2-2; TRBD2 matches 12 bases. This CDR3 comprises 20 residues. Germline V gene sequence: CDR1 SEHNR, CDR2 FQNEAQ (reference sequence). V was pared by 6 bases and J by 3 bases, with 17 bases of the junction left unmatched. CDR3 in amino acids: CASRPAILAGGPWDTGELFF. CDR3 DNA sequence: TGTGCCAGCAGACCGGCCATACTAGCGGGGGGACCTTGGGACACCGGGGAGCTGTTTTTT. The variable domain in full, with the rest retrieved from reference TRBV7-9 and TRBJ2-2, is DTGVSQNPRHKITKRGQNVTFRCDPISEHNRLYWYRQTLGQGPEFLTYFQNEAQLEKSRLLSDRFSAERPKGSFSTLEIQRTEQGDSAMYLCASRPAILAGGPWDTGELFFGEGSRLTVL.

V gene TRBV20-1 combines with J gene TRBJ2-5; TRBD2 matches at 7 bases. With V trimmed by 4 bases and J by 2 bases, 7 bases remained unmatched. This CDR3 has 14 residues. Germline-derived CDR1 and CDR2 are DFQATT and SNEGSKA (reference sequence). The CDR3 nucleotides are TGCAGTGCTACCGTTGGACTAGGTCAAGAGACCCAGTACTTC. This sequence encodes CSATVGLGQETQYF.

The table lists this clonotype with a count of one. This chain uses TRBV20-1 with TRBJ2-1; TRBD2 is a possible D gene (6 bases). Germline lookup yields CDR1 DFQATT and CDR2 SNEGSKA (reference sequence). The CDR3 consists of 15 residues. Trimming shortened V by 3 bases and J by 2 bases, and 14 bases separated the two germline ends. CDR3 in amino acids: CSARMAGGAYNEQFF. Here the CDR3 DNA reads TGCAGTGCTAGGATGGCGGGCGGGGCCTACAATGAGCAGTTCTTC.

This clonotype was seen at least ten times. The chain carries TRBV7-2 and TRBJ2-7; D call uncertain. The V end was cut by 4 bases, the J end by 6 bases, with 19 bases between. This CDR3 is built from 15 residues. Per the germline V gene, CDR1 is SGHTA and CDR2 is FQGNSA. For the CDR3, the DNA is TGTGCCAGCAGCTCGAGGACGGCCCGGGTTGGCGAGCAGTACTTC. This codes for CASSSRTARVGEQYF. Complete variable domain (other parts from reference TRBV7-2 and TRBJ2-7): GAGVSQSPSNKVTEKGKDVELRCDPISGHTALYWYRQSLGQGLEFLIYFQGNSAPDKSGLPSDRFSAERTGGSVSTLTIQRTQQEDSAVYLCASSSRTARVGEQYFGPGTRLTVT.

The V and J genes are TRBV6-5 and TRBJ2-7, with TRBD1 as a possible D gene (7 bases). The CDR3 totals 14 residues. V was pared by 8 bases and J by 2 bases, with 16 bases between. Germline V gene data show CDR1 as MNHEY and CDR2 as SVGAGI. This chain's CDR3 is CASRPGGTTYEQYF. The DNA of the CDR3 is TGTGCCAGCCGCCCAGGGGGGACGACCTACGAGCAGTACTTC.